One and the same sample provided the 22 T cell receptor beta chains below, sequenced in a study of CD8+ T cells in alopecia areata (dated 2018 in TCRdb). Library construction relied on the immunoSEQ multiplex PCR assay. To provide template for TCR sequencing, every sample had RNA extracted and reverse transcribed into cDNA. This is the immuneACCESS table as TCRdb keeps it, with only in-frame sequences that have V and J called. A part of the clones is gone; compared with another copy, unresolved V genes explain less than half, and the rest is unexplained. Counted in this sample were about 110,000 clones; 50% to 75% of them appeared once. The leading ten clones occupy 10% to 15% of the sample. The sample's time point label is to be understood as: 24 weeks on oral tofacitinib. The meaning of the sample's treatment or condition label: oral pan-JAK inhibitor, 5-10 mg twice daily. Material: CD8+ T cells sorted from blood, obtained at week 24, from a patient treated with tofacitinib. These receptors all come from a human donor with alopecia areata.

J is TRBJ2-5 and V is TRBV10-2, with D uncertain. Trimming shortened V by 8 bases and J by 4 bases, and 5 bases separated the two germline ends. This CDR3 contains 10 residues. The germline V gene has CDR1 WSHSY and CDR2 SAAADI. CDR3 in DNA: TGCGCCAGCGAAGGAGAGACCCAGTACTTC. The encoded protein is CASEGETQYF.

The chain is built from TRBV19 and TRBJ1-5; TRBD1 agrees at 7 bases. CDR1 and CDR2 from the germline V gene are LNHDA and SQIVND (reference sequence). The CDR3 is 14 residues long. Germline trimming cut 7 bases from V and 4 bases from J; bases unmatched to any gene: 7. DNA for the CDR3: TGTGCCAGTACGGCGGGACAGAGTAATCAGCCCCAGCATTTT. Translating it yields CASTAGQSNQPQHF.

The rearrangement uses TRBV5-6 and TRBJ2-2; 7 bases match TRBD1. Germline V lookup: CDR1 SGHDT, CDR2 YYEEEE. V trimming: 1 base; J trimming: 6 bases; junction bases outside the gene matches: 3. The CDR3 totals 14 residues. The CDR3 DNA reads TGTGCCAGCAGCTTGTTACAGGGGTCCGGGGAGCTGTTTTTT. It is translated as CASSLLQGSGELFF.

The chain carries TRBV4-3 and TRBJ1-5, with 8 nucleotides matching TRBD1. The CDR3 has 17 amino acids. Per germline, CDR1 LGHNA and CDR2 YSLEER. Losses at the gene ends were 0 bases for V and 2 bases for J; bases not matched to a gene: 6. CDR3 in amino acids: CASSQDRTGPGNQPQHF. The CDR3 DNA sequence: TGCGCCAGCAGCCAAGACAGGACAGGGCCGGGCAATCAGCCCCAGCATTTT.

The chain employs TRBV13 and TRBJ1-2, with 10 bases matching TRBD1. The V gene end was trimmed by 6 bases and the J gene end by 6 bases; junction bases not matched to a gene: 13. CDR1 is PRHDT, CDR2 FYEKMQ, per germline (reference sequence). The CDR3 covers 16 residues. This CDR3 is CASRDAGTGEPNGYTF. In DNA, the CDR3 is TGTGCCAGCAGAGACGCCGGGACAGGGGAACCCAATGGCTACACCTTC. The whole variable domain, remainder taken from reference TRBV13 and TRBJ1-2, is AAGVIQSPRHLIKEKRETATLKCYPIPRHDTVYWYQQGPGQDPQFLISFYEKMQSDKGSIPDRFSAQQFSDYHSELNMSSLELGDSALYFCASRDAGTGEPNGYTFGSGTRLTVV.

This clone has at least ten counts. The chain combines TRBV27 with TRBJ1-1; perhaps TRBD1 as D (5 bases). The V gene lost 2 bases and the J gene lost 0 bases, with 13 bases spanning the gap. Germline CDR1 is MNHEY and CDR2 is SMNVEV (reference sequence). This CDR3 spans 16 amino acids. The CDR3 sequence: CASSLQGARMNTEAFF. The CDR3 bases are TGTGCCAGCAGTTTACAGGGAGCCAGGATGAACACTGAAGCTTTCTTT.

The gene calls are TRBV9 and TRBJ2-2; 7 nucleotides align to TRBD1. Looked up from germline, CDR1 is SGDLS and CDR2 is YYNGEE. V was pared by 2 bases and J by 11 bases, with 9 bases of the junction left unmatched. The CDR3 is 14 amino acids. The CDR3 loop is CASSVTGRNRELFF. The DNA of the CDR3 is TGTGCCAGCAGCGTGACAGGGCGTAATCGAGAGCTGTTTTTT.

Here the CDR3 DNA reads TGTGCCAGCAGCTCGGGGGGGACAGAGAATGAAAAACTGTTTTTT. This encodes CASSSGGTENEKLFF. This chain connects TRBV13 to TRBJ1-4, with TRBD1 matching over 7 bases. With 4 bases clipped from V and 5 bases from J, the junction kept 7 bases outside the gene matches. Germline V lookup: CDR1 PRHDT, CDR2 FYEKMQ (reference sequence). The CDR3 consists of 15 residues.

V gene TRBV19 combines with J gene TRBJ1-5; D remains unclear. With 3 bases removed from V and 4 bases from J, the gap between germline ends came to 10 bases. The CDR3 covers 14 residues. Looked up from germline, CDR1 is LNHDA and CDR2 is SQIVND (reference sequence). The CDR3 sequence: CASSMGRPNQPQHF. The CDR3 DNA reads as TGTGCCAGTAGTATGGGGAGGCCTAATCAGCCCCAGCATTTT.

This clone has more than one count but fewer than ten. One end of the junction fails to match germline, which may point to a read error. The rearrangement uses TRBV2 and TRBJ1-1, with a possible D match to TRBD1 (5 bases). CDR1 SNHLY and CDR2 FYNNEI come from the germline V gene. CDR3 size: 11 residues. The CDR3 reads CASREGVEAFF. The CDR3 nucleotides are TGTGCCAGCAGGGAAGGGGTTGAAGCTTTCTTT.

The chain couples TRBV6-5 to TRBJ1-1, with 7 bases identical to TRBD1. CDR1 MNHEY and CDR2 SVGAGI come from the germline V gene. The CDR3 runs to 15 residues. J lost 3 bases, V lost 3 bases, and 7 bases had no gene match. The CDR3 nucleotides read TGTGCCAGCAGTTATGCGACAGGGCTTGACACTGAAGCTTTCTTT. This codes for CASSYATGLDTEAFF.

The chain carries TRBV6-5 and TRBJ2-7, with D perhaps matching TRBD1 (6 bases). Germline-derived CDR1 and CDR2 are MNHEY and SVGAGI. V shed 1 base and J shed 6 bases, with 10 bases lying between them. CDR3 length: 13 amino acids. CDR3: CASSYYTGTEQYF. The CDR3 nucleotides read TGTGCCAGCAGTTACTACACAGGGACCGAGCAGTACTTC.

The chain joins TRBV2 to TRBJ2-5, with TRBD2 identical over 7 bases. The CDR3 has 16 residues. The V gene's germline CDR1 is SNHLY and CDR2 FYNNEI. The J segment lost 5 bases and the V segment lost 3 bases, leaving 12 bases of the junction unmatched. CDR3 coding DNA: TGTGCCAGCAGTGAGCCGAATCGGGGGGTAGGCGAGACCCAGTACTTC. The encoded protein is CASSEPNRGVGETQYF.

V usage is TRBV13 and J usage is TRBJ2-1; TRBD1 matches 11 bases. The CDR3 totals 15 residues. V lost 0 bases and J lost 6; bases outside the gene matches: 1. Germline V gives CDR1 PRHDT, CDR2 FYEKMQ (reference sequence). The CDR3 region has the DNA TGTGCCAGCAGCTTAGGGGGACAGGGGGTCAATGAGCAGTTCTTC. It translates to CASSLGGQGVNEQFF.

The V and J genes are TRBV19 and TRBJ1-1, with D perhaps matching TRBD1 (5 bases). Germline CDR1 LNHDA, CDR2 SQIVND (reference sequence). The CDR3 has 15 residues. The V gene lost 1 base and the J gene lost 3 bases, with 12 bases spanning the gap. The CDR3 region has the DNA TGTGCCAGTAGTATAGGAGGGGAATTGGACACTGAAGCTTTCTTT. This gives the protein CASSIGGELDTEAFF.

As DNA, the CDR3 is TGTGCCAGCTCCCCCGGGGGGGAAACCAATGAGCAGTTCTTC. As protein: CASSPGGETNEQFF. This chain joins TRBV18 and TRBJ2-1; 8 bases align to TRBD2. Losses at the gene ends were 6 bases for V and 6 bases for J; bases not matched to a gene: 7. The CDR3 is made up of 14 amino acids. The V gene's germline CDR1 is KGHSH and CDR2 LQKENI.

This clone was counted once. The chain recombines TRBV27 with TRBJ1-1; TRBD1 matches at 8 bases. Germline V gene sequence: CDR1 MNHEY, CDR2 SMNVEV (reference sequence). The CDR3 covers 14 residues. The ends lost 2 bases at V and 4 bases at J; junction bases unmatched: 3. CDR3 amino acids: CASSLQGAGTEAFF. The DNA of the CDR3 is TGTGCCAGCAGTTTACAGGGGGCCGGCACTGAAGCTTTCTTT.

The V gene is TRBV7-9, the J gene TRBJ1-6; a possible D gene is TRBD1 (5 bases). The CDR3 length is 17 residues. The germline V gene encodes CDR1 SEHNR and CDR2 FQNEAQ (reference sequence). Trimming took 4 bases from V and 0 from J, leaving 13 bases between them. DNA of the CDR3: TGTGCCAGCAGCTCCGGACAAGCTCGCTCCTATAATTCACCCCTCCACTTT. Residues: CASSSGQARSYNSPLHF.

This chain uses TRBV19 with TRBJ2-1; D unresolved. V was shortened by 3 bases and J by 0 bases, with 9 bases between the two germline ends. The germline CDR1 and CDR2 sequences are LNHDA and SQIVND (reference sequence). The CDR3 extends over 15 amino acids. The CDR3 protein is CASSIMISSYNEQFF. The CDR3 DNA sequence: TGTGCCAGTAGTATTATGATAAGCTCCTACAATGAGCAGTTCTTC.

The chain employs TRBV7-9 and TRBJ1-2, with D perhaps matching TRBD1 (6 bases). The CDR3 sequence is 13 residues long. Trimming stripped 5 bases from V and 5 bases from J, with 12 bases between. Germline CDR1 SEHNR, CDR2 FQNEAQ (reference sequence). Here the CDR3 DNA reads TGTGCCAGCAGCGAGAACAGGGAATATGGCTACACCTTC. It codes for CASSENREYGYTF.

The J gene is TRBJ2-2, the V gene TRBV4-3; D is perhaps TRBD2 (6 bases). Trimming removed 3 bases at V and 3 bases at J, with 14 bases between. Germline values: CDR1 LGHNA, CDR2 YSLEER. This CDR3 has 16 residues. In nucleotides, the CDR3 is TGCGCCAGCAGCCACGGCTGGGGGGATCACACCGGGGAGCTGTTTTTT. It is translated as CASSHGWGDHTGELFF.

V usage is TRBV9 and J usage is TRBJ1-2; D perhaps matches TRBD1 (6 bases). V gave up 5 bases and J gave up 3 bases, with 11 bases separating them. The CDR3 extends over 13 amino acids. Per germline, CDR1 SGDLS and CDR2 YYNGEE. CDR3 sequence (DNA): TGTGCCAGCAGTGTCTCAGGGGACTATGGCTACACCTTC. Encoded protein: CASSVSGDYGYTF. The entire variable domain, with the rest obtained from reference TRBV9 and TRBJ1-2, is as follows: DSGVTQTPKHLITATGQRVTLRCSPRSGDLSVYWYQQSLDQGLQFLIQYYNGEERAKGNILERFSAQQFPDLHSELNLSSLELGDSALYFCASSVSGDYGYTFGSGTRLTVV.